This TCR beta chain was recorded in a study of cytomegalovirus exposure and HLA in healthy donors. Overall study findings and caveats: The investigators catalogued some 150 TCR beta chains as cytomegalovirus-associated. Association of a missense DCLRE1C variant with TCR beta V- and J-gene trimming was reported in a later analysis.

Comment on this clone: Its antigen is still unknown.

PCR employed 60 Vbeta and 13 Jbeta primers. Repertoires were generated with immunoSEQ multiplex PCR, while TCRdb's copy carries only in-frame clones and drops some. The data hold under 200,000 clones, with about four fifths observed a single time. V was clipped by 6 bases and J by 5 bases, with 17 bases between them. Germline-derived CDR1 and CDR2 are MNHNY and SVGAGI (reference sequence). The length of the CDR3 is 14 residues. The rearrangement joins TRBV6-6 to TRBJ2-7, with a tentative D call TRBD2 (6 bases). Sequenced sample: PBMCs. The receptor comes from a male donor in good health and CMV-seropositive. The CDR3 is CASRPGPWGDEQYF. DNA of the CDR3: TGTGCCAGCAGACCGGGACCCTGGGGGGACGAGCAGTACTTC.